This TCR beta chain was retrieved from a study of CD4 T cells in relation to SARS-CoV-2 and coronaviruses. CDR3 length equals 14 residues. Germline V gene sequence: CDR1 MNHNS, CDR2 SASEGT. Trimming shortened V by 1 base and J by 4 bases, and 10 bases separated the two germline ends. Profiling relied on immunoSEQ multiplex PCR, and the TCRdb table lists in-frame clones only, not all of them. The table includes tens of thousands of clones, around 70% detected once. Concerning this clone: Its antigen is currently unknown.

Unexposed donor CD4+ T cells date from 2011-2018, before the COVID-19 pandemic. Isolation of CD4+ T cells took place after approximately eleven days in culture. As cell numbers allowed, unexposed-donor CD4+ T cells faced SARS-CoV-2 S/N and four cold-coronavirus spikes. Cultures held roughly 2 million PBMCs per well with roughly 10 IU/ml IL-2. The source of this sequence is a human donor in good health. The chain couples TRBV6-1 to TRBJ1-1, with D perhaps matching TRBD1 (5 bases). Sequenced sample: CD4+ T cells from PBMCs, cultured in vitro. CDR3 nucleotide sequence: TGTGCCAGCAGTGAAGACCCAGGGCCCACTGAAGCTTTCTTT. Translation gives CASSEDPGPTEAFF.